This T cell receptor (beta chain) was identified in a study of blood T cell repertoires in COVID-19. For the study at large: Collection of acute and convalescent COVID-19 samples took place in the United States, Italy and Spain. PBMCs, B-cell-depleted T cells, or T cells were the source of the cDNA or gDNA that made up the material.

CDR3 size: 15 residues. The germline gives CDR1 SGHTA, CDR2 FQGNSA. Trimming cost V 3 bases and J 3 bases, with 12 bases left between them. In the authors' methods: Scientists estimated how many nucleated cells there were by amplifying reference gene primers. Profiling relied on immunoSEQ multiplex PCR, and the TCRdb table lists in-frame clones only, not all of them. V and J calls and clone size are as listed in that table; D and trimming were resolved from the DNA. The repertoire holds approximately 230,000 clones, with 80% to 90% as singletons. The TCR originated in a man in his thirties or forties with active or convalescent COVID-19. The chain employs TRBV7-2 and TRBJ2-1; the D gene is possibly TRBD2 (7 bases). Specimen: peripheral blood. In DNA, the CDR3 is TGTGCCAGCAGCTTCACTAGGGGGGGCTACAATGAGCAGTTCTTC. Translating gives CASSFTRGGYNEQFF.